The 6 T cell receptor beta chains presented below share a single source sample, sequenced in a study of PD-1 blockade in classical Hodgkin lymphoma. Every patient experienced relapse after autologous stem cell transplantation, and brentuximab vedotin exposure varied. TCRdb's copy holds only in-frame clones and misses some; the assay was immunoSEQ multiplex PCR. The sample lists fewer than 100,000 clones, 92% occurring once. Source: peripheral blood mononuclear cells (PBMCs), taken at baseline. Every receptor here comes from a human donor with classical Hodgkin lymphoma.

The CDR3 loop is CASSGQGFDTQYF. The DNA of the CDR3 is TGTGCCAGCTCAGGACAGGGATTCGATACGCAGTATTTT. This sequence joins TRBV25-1 and TRBJ2-3; 8 bases fit TRBD1. J lost 6 bases, V lost 8 bases, and 7 bases had no gene match. The CDR3 runs 13 residues. Germline V gives CDR1 MGHDK, CDR2 SYGVNS. Full variable domain (rest looked up from reference TRBV25-1 and TRBJ2-3): EADIYQTPRYLVIGTGKKITLECSQTMGHDKMYWYQQDPGMELHLIHYSYGVNSTEKGDLSSESTVSRIRTEHFPLTLESARPSHTSQYLCASSGQGFDTQYFGPGTRLTVL.

In its sample, this clone was seen a few times. The chain combines TRBV28 with TRBJ1-5; no clear D. V shed 3 bases and J shed 2 bases, with 11 bases lying between them. Looked up from germline, CDR1 is MDHEN and CDR2 is SYDVKM. This CDR3 comprises 15 residues. CDR3 region: CASSLRHLGNQPQHF. DNA of the CDR3: TGTGCCAGCAGTTTGCGCCACTTGGGCAATCAGCCCCAGCATTTT. The whole variable domain, filled in from reference TRBV28 and TRBJ1-5, reads DVKVTQSSRYLVKRTGEKVFLECVQDMDHENMFWYRQDPGLGLRLIYFSYDVKMKEKGDIPEGYSVSREKKERFSLILESASTNQTSMYLCASSLRHLGNQPQHFGDGTRLSIL.

The V and J genes are TRBV18 and TRBJ1-4; tentative D call: TRBD1 (6 bases). CDR1 is KGHSH, CDR2 LQKENI, per germline. V was clipped by 6 bases and J by 8 bases, with 22 bases between them. CDR3 length: 16 residues. Here the CDR3 reads CASSQNRQELSEKLFF. The CDR3 DNA reads TGTGCCAGCTCGCAAAACAGACAGGAATTAAGCGAAAAACTGTTTTTT.

This chain uses TRBV28 with TRBJ2-3, with no clear D. The length of the CDR3 is 12 residues. Germline assignment: CDR1 MDHEN and CDR2 SYDVKM. V was clipped by 5 bases and J by 8 bases, with 11 bases between them. The CDR3 DNA reads as TGTGCCAGCAGTCAGCTGGGCGGTACGCAGTATTTT. Translation: CASSQLGGTQYF.

This chain connects TRBV7-9 to TRBJ2-3; 9 nucleotides align to TRBD2. The CDR3 contains 15 residues. Germline CDR1 and CDR2: SEHNR and FQNEAQ (reference sequence). V trimming: 2 bases; J trimming: 4 bases; junction bases outside the gene matches: 4. Here the CDR3 reads CASSLIAGGADTQYF. The CDR3 nucleotides are TGTGCCAGCAGCTTAATCGCGGGAGGGGCAGATACGCAGTATTTT.

The V gene is TRBV14, the J gene TRBJ2-1, with 11 bases matching TRBD2. V shed 1 base and J 3 bases; nucleotides not matched to a gene: 2. CDR1 SGHDN and CDR2 FVKESK come from the germline V gene. This CDR3 region has 16 residues. The CDR3 bases are TGTGCCAGCAGCCAAGGACTAGCGGGACTCTACAATGAGCAGTTCTTC. This gives the protein CASSQGLAGLYNEQFF.